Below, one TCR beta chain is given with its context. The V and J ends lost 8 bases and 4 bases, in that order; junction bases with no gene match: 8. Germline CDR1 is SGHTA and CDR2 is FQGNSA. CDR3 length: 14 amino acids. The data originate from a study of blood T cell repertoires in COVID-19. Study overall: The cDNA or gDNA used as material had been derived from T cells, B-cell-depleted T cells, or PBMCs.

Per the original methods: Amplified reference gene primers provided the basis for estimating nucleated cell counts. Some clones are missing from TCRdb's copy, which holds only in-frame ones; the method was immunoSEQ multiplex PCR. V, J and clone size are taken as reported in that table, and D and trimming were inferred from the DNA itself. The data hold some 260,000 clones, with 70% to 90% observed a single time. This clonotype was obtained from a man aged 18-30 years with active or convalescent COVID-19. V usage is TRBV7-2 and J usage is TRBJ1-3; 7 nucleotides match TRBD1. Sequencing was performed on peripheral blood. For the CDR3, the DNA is TGTGCCAGCGTTATAACAGGGGCCGGAAACACCATATATTTT. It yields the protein CASVITGAGNTIYF.